This TCR beta chain was recorded in a study of molecular identifiers for immune sequencing clone quantification. Study-wide background: Naive CD8 RNA (20,000 or 100,000 cells) was divided into five aliquots, with four sequenced.

TCRdb processed the PCR reads anew with MiXCR; each CDR3 protein has one entry. Of 35,000 or so distinct CDR3 sequences in the sample, around 18% were seen once. This clonotype was recorded at least ten times. The antigen is not known. Findings and limits, study-wide: A shared barcode on identical TCR molecules could lead to underestimated sizes for highly expanded clones.

Based on a CD8+CD4-CCR7+CD45RA+ profile, naive CD8 T cells were sorted. This CDR3 is 16 amino acids long. V was clipped by 5 bases and J by 0 bases; unmatched bases: 3. In germline, CDR1 is MNHEY, CDR2 SVGEGT. The receptor was isolated from a human donor in good health. Some libraries in this study had Jurkat cell RNA spiked in. The chain links TRBV6-2 or TRBV6-3 to TRBJ2-1; 11 nucleotides agree with TRBD2. Sample: naive CD8+ T cells from blood, with Jurkat cell RNA spiked in. Subset described: FACS-sorted CD8+CD4-CCR7+CD45RA+ naive T cells. The CDR3 DNA is TGTGCCAGCAGTCCCCTAGCGGGGGGCTCCTACAATGAGCAGTTCTTC. Its translation: CASSPLAGGSYNEQFF.